The source of this T cell receptor (beta chain) is a study of T-cell memory formation after mild COVID-19. The ends were cut back, 5 bases at V and 2 bases at J, with 11 bases in the middle. Looked up from germline, CDR1 is KGHDR and CDR2 is SFDVKD. The CDR3 runs to 14 residues. TCRdb itself ran the 5' RACE reads through MiXCR, one entry per CDR3 protein. Found here are about half a million distinct CDR3 sequences, about 20% of them singletons; the top ten hold 9% to 15%. The source material was PBMCs or a T cell subset sorted from them (not recorded which). J is TRBJ1-2 and V is TRBV24-1; the D is unclear. The origin of this receptor is an adult woman who had mild COVID-19 (a few samples of this study predate the infection). Cell type and time point are not known. DNA for the CDR3: TGTGCCACCAGTGGTTCCGGGAGCAACTATGGCTACACCTTC. It yields the protein CATSGSGSNYGYTF.